This T cell receptor (beta chain) was sequenced in a study of molecular identifiers for immune sequencing clone quantification (dated by TCRdb to 2016 to 2019). Study-wide context: In a replicate experiment, RNA from roughly 20,000 or 100,000 naive CD8 T cells was split into five aliquots, four of which were sequenced. CD8 T cells were used in a methods study to benchmark molecular-identifier clustering-based TCR repertoire sequencing (MIDCIRS) and TCR RNA copy counting.

Regarding this clonotype: No cognate antigen has been identified for it. It may be a read error: a sequence one base away is much more abundant.

The investigation overall reported the following: When barcode sub-clustering was not used, chimeric consensus sequences inflated TCR diversity, with chimeras reaching as high as 47%. Spiked-in Jurkat TCR RNA equal to a single cell's worth was reported to be detectable even within 1,200,000 naive CD8 T cells. Modeling estimated 2.5 to 3.5 recovered TCR RNA copies per cell, compared with about ten by digital PCR, which implies roughly 30% capture efficiency. In CMV-specific effector cells, over 99% of molecules were held by clones above 20 RNA copies, whereas under 1% of molecules were held by such clones in naive cells. Highly expanded clone sizes could be underestimated because identical TCR molecules may share a barcode. Spiked-in Jurkat TCR RNA (approximately 10 copies' worth), which is not part of the donor repertoire, was contained in the naive libraries.

Naive CD8 T cell libraries were made from 20,000 to 1,000,000 sorted cells using 10%, 30% or 50% of purified RNA. Naive CD8 T cells, defined as CD8+CD4-CCR7+CD45RA+, were FACS-sorted into RLT Plus buffer on a BD FACSAria II. To test detection sensitivity, Jurkat RNA equivalent to about ten TCR copies was spiked into samples of about 20,000-1,100,000 naive CD8 T cells. Enrichment of CD8 T cells was done with RosetteSep CD8+ T Cell Enrichment Cocktail plus Ficoll-Paque, and ACK red cell lysis came afterward. At the junction V is shortened by 5 bases and J by 2 bases; bases outside the gene matches: 11. The CDR3 goes from the cysteine to the phenylalanine over 16 residues. This entry keeps only the CDR3 DNA: 48 bases, framed from base 1. The germline V gene (reference sequence) provides CDR1 MNHEY and CDR2 SMNVEV. The library was produced with PCR. TCRdb names Illumina HiSeq 4000 as the instrument used. Bulk TCR libraries were prepared as previously described, using TCR primers listed in Table S5. The Qiagen AllPrep DNA/RNA kit was used to purify total RNA. Before analysis, reads from multiple sequencing runs of the same library were pooled. Per the source publication's procedure: Reads were retained only if an exact TCR constant sequence was present, and the retained reads were trimmed to 150 nt and grouped according to their 12-nt molecular barcodes. Reads inside each barcode group were sub-clustered using a 15% Levenshtein threshold, and a quality-weighted consensus sequence was constructed for each RNA molecule. Non-functional sequences were filtered out, along with any lower-count sequence sitting one edit away from another sequence. Based on fitting two negative binomial distributions, any barcode sub-cluster with under 20% of the maximum read count was discarded. TCRdb cleaned the public reads at Q25 with fastp, built clones with MiXCR and kept in-frame beta chains. Duplicate CDR3 protein sequences are folded into a single record with the most common DNA and genes. TCRdb assigned the V and J calls; the authors' analysis was not used. The sample table contains some 320,000 distinct CDR3 sequences; only one count was recorded for about 20% of them. The ten top clones hold approximately 0.84% of the sample.

The sample comprised naive CD8+ T cells from blood, with Jurkat cell RNA spiked in. Sample cell subset or site, as interpreted from the label and publication: FACS-sorted CD8+CD4-CCR7+CD45RA+ naive T cells. This TCR was sampled from a human donor in good health. Some libraries in this study had Jurkat cell RNA spiked in. Here the chain combines TRBV27 and TRBJ1-2; 7 bases in the junction line up with TRBD1. The CDR3 in this case is CASSPQPVQGNYGYTF. The nucleotides read TGTGCCAGCAGTCCCCAACCAGTACAGGGGAACTATGGCTACACCTTC.